Sequencing of this T cell receptor beta chain was carried out in a study of T-cell memory formation after mild COVID-19. Overall study context: TCR clusters were largely donor specific. General study points: Whereas later expanders leaned CD4+, clones contracting day 15 to 85 showed a balanced CD4/CD8 makeup. Among contracting clones, CD4+ were mainly CM/EM and CD8+ enriched in EMRA.

TCRdb reanalysed the 5' RACE reads using MiXCR and keeps one entry per CDR3 protein. In the table there are about 190,000 distinct CDR3 sequences, around 19% of which are singletons. About this clonotype: Its target is unknown.

The trim removed 6 bases at V and 4 bases at J, leaving 8 bases unmatched. Germline V gene lookup returns CDR1 MNHEY and CDR2 SVGAGI. This CDR3 has 15 amino acids. Sequenced sample: PBMCs or a T cell subset sorted from them (not recorded which). The receptor was isolated from an adult woman who had mild COVID-19 (a few samples of this study predate the infection). Cell type and time point are not known. The chain has TRBV6-5 and TRBJ1-4, with 7 nucleotides matching TRBD1. CDR3 amino acids: CASRPGTAFNEKLFF. DNA for the CDR3: TGTGCCAGCAGGCCCGGGACAGCTTTTAATGAAAAACTGTTTTTT.